The clone carrying this TCR beta chain was seen many times. The record originates from a study of regulatory T cells in long-lasting Graves disease. The time point here: newly diagnosed GD, antithyroid drugs for less than 3 months. The TCR library was made from RNA extracted from PBMCs. The germline V gene has CDR1 MNHEY and CDR2 SMNVEV (reference sequence). Trimming at V came to 5 bases and at J to 7 bases, leaving 22 bases not matched to a gene. The CDR3 runs 18 residues. Construction of TCR beta libraries relied on iRepertoire HTBI primers and on Arm-PCR targeting CDR3 regions. A single record per CDR3 protein comes from TCRdb applying MiXCR to the multiplex PCR reads. The data hold fewer than 650,000 distinct CDR3 sequences, with approximately 15% observed a single time. These sequences were also reported in another study, on T cells in Graves' hyperthyroidism and ophthalmopathy.

This specimen was peripheral blood mononuclear cells (PBMCs), taken at new diagnosis, from a patient treated with antithyroid drugs. This clonotype was sampled from a woman in her 30s with Graves disease. The V and J genes are TRBV27 and TRBJ2-7; 8 nucleotides match TRBD2. The CDR3 region is CASSGELSGRTGRREQYF. CDR3 sequence (DNA): TGTGCCAGCAGTGGGGAATTGAGCGGGAGAACGGGACGGAGGGAGCAGTACTTC.